These 26 T cell receptor beta chains share one sample of origin, sequenced in a study of blood T cell repertoires in COVID-19. Sequencing was performed with immunoSEQ multiplex PCR; in TCRdb, only in-frame clones are kept and a portion is missing. The data hold a few hundred thousand clones, with about 82% observed a single time. The sequenced material came from peripheral blood. The source of these receptors is an elderly man with acute or convalescent COVID-19.

The chain employs TRBV18 and TRBJ1-4; TRBD1 aligns across 7 bases. CDR3 length: 14 residues. Germline assignment: CDR1 KGHSH and CDR2 LQKENI. V dropped 5 bases and J dropped 14; count of bases not matched to a gene: 14. CDR3 DNA: TGTGCCAGCTCATCCCGGGACAGACCAACCAGGCTGTTTTTT. As protein: CASSSRDRPTRLFF.

The V gene is TRBV2, the J gene TRBJ2-7; D is possibly TRBD2 (6 bases). With 11 bases removed from V and 0 bases from J, the gap between germline ends came to 8 bases. There are 11 residues in the CDR3. Germline-derived CDR1 and CDR2 are SNHLY and FYNNEI. CDR3 amino acids: CAGGVSYEQYF. The CDR3 nucleotides are TGTGCCGGCGGGGTCTCCTACGAGCAGTACTTC.

The CDR3 DNA is TGCGCCAGCAGCCAGGACAGGCTATATGGCTACACCTTC. Translating gives CASSQDRLYGYTF. The V and J genes are TRBV4-3 and TRBJ1-2; the match to TRBD1 covers 7 bases. This CDR3 contains 13 residues. Germline V CDR1 and CDR2: LGHNA, YSLEER. The ends lost 3 bases at V and 5 bases at J; junction bases unmatched: 3.

This clone was found once. CDR3 DNA: TGTGCCAGCAGTCCAACGGCTAGGGGCAGAACTAATGAAAAACTGTTTTTT. Translated: CASSPTARGRTNEKLFF. This chain connects TRBV6-6 to TRBJ1-4, with D possibly being TRBD1 (5 bases). This CDR3 comprises 17 residues. The V and J ends lost 5 bases and 1 base respectively, with 17 bases between them. Germline V gene data show CDR1 as MNHNY and CDR2 as SVGAGI (reference sequence).

V usage is TRBV19 and J usage is TRBJ1-1; maybe TRBD1 (5 bases). V dropped 3 bases and J dropped 1 base, with 9 bases sitting between them. Germline-derived CDR1 and CDR2 are LNHDA and SQIVND (reference sequence). This CDR3 contains 14 residues. Here the CDR3 reads CASSISQGNTEAFF. The CDR3 nucleotides are TGTGCCAGTAGTATTTCCCAGGGGAACACTGAAGCTTTCTTT.

This clone was seen a single time. V is TRBV2 and J is TRBJ1-5; 11 bases are shared with TRBD1. CDR3 length equals 14 residues. Germline CDR1 SNHLY, CDR2 FYNNEI. V lost 6 bases, J lost 7 bases, and 5 bases stayed unmatched. CDR3 loop: CASREGTGGQPQHF. The CDR3, as DNA: TGTGCCAGCAGGGAGGGGACAGGGGGACAGCCCCAGCATTTT. Supplemented by reference TRBV2 and TRBJ1-5, the full variable domain reads EPEVTQTPSHQVTQMGQEVILRCVPISNHLYFYWYRQILGQKVEFLVSFYNNEISEKSEIFDDQFSVERPDGSNFTLKIRSTKLEDSAMYFCASREGTGGQPQHFGDGTRLSIL.

V is TRBV28 and J is TRBJ1-6; D remains unclear. Trimming stripped 6 bases from V and 6 bases from J, with 12 bases between. Germline lookup yields CDR1 MDHEN and CDR2 SYDVKM. There are 14 residues in the CDR3. The CDR3 DNA reads TGTGCCAGCAGCCTGGGCCTTATTAATTCACCCCTCCACTTT. It yields the protein CASSLGLINSPLHF.

The chain carries TRBV5-1 and TRBJ1-1; D gene ambiguous. The CDR3 runs 13 residues. Per the germline V gene, CDR1 is SGHRS and CDR2 is YFSETQ. Trimming pared 6 bases from V and 4 bases from J, leaving 13 bases between. In nucleotides, the CDR3 is TGCGCCAGCAAGGAGGACGTGGGCACTGAAGCTTTCTTT. Its translation is CASKEDVGTEAFF.

The chain carries TRBV28 and TRBJ1-2, with D possibly matching TRBD1 (5 bases). Trimming cost V 3 bases and J 4 bases, with 9 bases left between them. The CDR3 runs to 13 residues. Germline-derived CDR1 and CDR2 are MDHEN and SYDVKM. The CDR3 nucleotides are TGTGCCAGCAGTTTCAGCAGGGTCTATGGCTACACCTTC. This encodes CASSFSRVYGYTF.

This clone was found once. The rearrangement links TRBV19 to TRBJ2-5; 7 nucleotides align to TRBD2. CDR3 length: 16 amino acids. J gave up 4 bases and V 6 bases, and 14 bases lay outside the gene matches. In germline, CDR1 is LNHDA, CDR2 SQIVND (reference sequence). As DNA, the CDR3 is TGTGCCAGTAGCACCCCCCGGAGAGCGGGACGAGAGACCCAGTACTTC. Its protein is CASSTPRRAGRETQYF.

This clone came up a few times. The chain employs TRBV6-5 and TRBJ1-1; possibly TRBD1 for D (5 bases). Trimming cost V 7 bases and J 5 bases, with 11 bases left between them. The CDR3 consists of 12 residues. CDR1 MNHEY and CDR2 SVGAGI come from the germline V gene. This chain's CDR3 is CASTRGRTEAFF. For the CDR3, the DNA is TGTGCCAGCACTAGGGGAAGAACTGAAGCTTTCTTT.

This clone was counted between two and nine times. V usage is TRBV3-1 (or the pseudogene TRBV3-2) and J usage is TRBJ2-5; no definite D call. The CDR3 sequence is 15 residues long. The V end lost 3 bases, the J end lost 4 bases, and 15 bases lay between the germline ends. Germline CDR1 is LGHDT and CDR2 is YNNKEL (reference sequence). The CDR3 DNA follows: TGTGCCAGCAGCCAGGAGCTTTTCAGAAGAGAGACCCAGTACTTC. Translation: CASSQELFRRETQYF.

The chain employs TRBV19 and TRBJ2-5; a weak D match, TRBD1 (5 bases). CDR3 length equals 14 residues. Germline V gene data show CDR1 as LNHDA and CDR2 as SQIVND (reference sequence). The V end lost 0 bases, the J end lost 5 bases, and 10 bases lay between the germline ends. The CDR3 nucleotides are TGTGCCAGTAGTATAGACAGGGTCGGGGAGACCCAGTACTTC. It translates to CASSIDRVGETQYF.

This chain uses TRBV12-3 or TRBV12-4 with TRBJ1-2, with 7 bases matching TRBD1. The CDR3 spans 13 residues. The V segment lost 6 bases and the J segment 5 bases; nucleotides outside the gene matches: 6. This CDR3 reads CASSRDSQYGYTF. The CDR3 coding sequence is TGTGCCAGCAGCCGGGACAGTCAATATGGCTACACCTTC.

The V call is TRBV11-2, the J call TRBJ2-3, with a possible D match to TRBD2 (6 bases). The germline CDR1 and CDR2 sequences are SGHAT and FQNNGV. The CDR3 sequence is 14 residues long. V was cut by 6 bases and J by 1 base, with 11 bases left in between. The CDR3: CASSGGLGTDTQYF. The CDR3 coding sequence is TGTGCCAGCAGTGGAGGGCTCGGCACAGATACGCAGTATTTT.

This chain joins TRBV25-1 and TRBJ1-2; the D gene is possibly TRBD1 (5 bases). There are 14 residues in the CDR3. The V gene lost 2 bases and the J gene lost 4 bases, with 11 bases spanning the gap. Germline CDR1 is MGHDK and CDR2 is SYGVNS. CDR3 in amino acids: CASSEVETVYGYTF. CDR3 nucleotide sequence: TGTGCCAGCAGTGAAGTCGAGACAGTCTATGGCTACACCTTC.

This chain uses TRBV5-4 with TRBJ2-7; perhaps TRBD1 as D (6 bases). The V end lost 4 bases, the J end lost 4 bases, and 12 bases lay between the germline ends. The CDR3 loop spans 13 amino acids. Germline-derived CDR1 and CDR2 are SGHNT and YYREEE (reference sequence). CDR3 protein: CASSPGTPYEQYF. For the CDR3, the DNA is TGTGCCAGCAGCCCTGGGACACCGTACGAGCAGTACTTC.

The CDR3 DNA reads TGCGCCAGCAGCCAAGGACAGGGGAGGCCGGCCTCAGCTTTCTTT. This encodes CASSQGQGRPASAFF. This chain connects TRBV4-1 to TRBJ1-1; 8 nucleotides align to TRBD1. Trimming at V came to 1 base and at J to 10 bases, leaving 11 bases not matched to a gene. There are 15 residues in the CDR3. Per the germline V gene, CDR1 is MGHRA and CDR2 is YSYEKL.

This clone was observed a handful of times. This chain connects TRBV6-6 to TRBJ2-7; D is perhaps TRBD1 (5 bases). The CDR3 has 13 residues. V lost 6 bases, J lost 3 bases, and 12 bases lay in between. Germline V CDR1 and CDR2: MNHNY, SVGAGI (reference sequence). CDR3 in DNA: TGTGCCAGCAGGGAAACTACAGGCTACGAGCAGTACTTC. Amino acid sequence: CASRETTGYEQYF.

The V and J genes are TRBV6-5 and TRBJ2-7; D possibly corresponds to TRBD1 (5 bases). The CDR3 has 14 residues. From germline, CDR1 is MNHEY and CDR2 SVGAGI. Trimming removed 0 bases from V and 7 bases from J, with 13 bases in between. This chain's CDR3 is CASSYSTGLYEQYF. The CDR3 coding sequence is TGTGCCAGCAGTTACTCAACAGGATTGTATGAGCAGTACTTC.

The genes are TRBV27 and TRBJ1-4; tentatively, D is TRBD1 (6 bases). This CDR3 is 13 amino acids long. Germline V gene sequence: CDR1 MNHEY, CDR2 SMNVEV (reference sequence). With 6 bases removed from V and 5 bases from J, the gap between germline ends came to 10 bases. The CDR3 here is CASRRTVNEKLFF. The CDR3 DNA sequence: TGTGCCAGCAGGAGGACAGTAAATGAAAAACTGTTTTTT.

The chain uses TRBV19 and TRBJ1-2; 7 bases are a match to TRBD1. CDR3 length: 17 amino acids. The V and J ends lost 8 bases and 0 bases, in that order; junction bases with no gene match: 15. Germline V gene data show CDR1 as LNHDA and CDR2 as SQIVND (reference sequence). CDR3 nucleotide sequence: TGTGCCAGTCTACGTTCCGGGACAGACCTTGCTAACTATGGCTACACCTTC. The encoded protein is CASLRSGTDLANYGYTF. The full variable domain, rest sourced from reference TRBV19 and TRBJ1-2, is DGGITQSPKYLFRKEGQNVTLSCEQNLNHDAMYWYRQDPGQGLRLIYYSQIVNDFQKGDIAEGYSVSREKKESFPLTVTSAQKNPTAFYLCASLRSGTDLANYGYTFGSGTRLTVV.

The chain recombines TRBV5-1 with TRBJ2-2, with a tentative D call TRBD2 (5 bases). The CDR3 is 16 residues long. Germline assignment: CDR1 SGHRS and CDR2 YFSETQ. V gave up 0 bases and J gave up 7 bases, with 16 bases separating them. This chain's CDR3 is CASSLAGGPGVGELFF. CDR3 nucleotides: TGCGCCAGCAGCTTGGCCGGAGGACCCGGGGTCGGGGAGCTGTTTTTT.

This clone was detected a few times. The chain employs TRBV4-1 and TRBJ1-5; D ambiguous. Germline V CDR1 and CDR2: MGHRA, YSYEKL. This CDR3 has 14 residues. Deletions cut 0 bases from V and 4 bases from J, with 7 bases between. Here the CDR3 DNA reads TGCGCCAGCAGCCAAGATGCGGGTAATCAGCCCCAGCATTTT. This translates into CASSQDAGNQPQHF.

The CDR3 region has the DNA TGTGCCAGCACAAACGGACTAGCGGGGGCCTACGAGCAGTACTTC. Translating gives CASTNGLAGAYEQYF. The rearrangement links TRBV6-5 to TRBJ2-7; 13 bases are shared with TRBD2. The CDR3 runs to 15 residues. Trimming took 7 bases from V and 2 from J; bases not matched to a gene: 5. The V gene's germline CDR1 is MNHEY and CDR2 SVGAGI.

This sequence joins TRBV28 and TRBJ1-3; 10 nucleotides align to TRBD1. This CDR3 comprises 16 residues. From germline, CDR1 is MDHEN and CDR2 SYDVKM. Germline trimming cut 4 bases from V and 0 bases from J; bases unmatched to any gene: 3. The CDR3 loop is CASSSGTGVSGNTIYF. CDR3 sequence (DNA): TGTGCCAGCAGTTCCGGGACAGGGGTCTCTGGAAACACCATATATTTT.